The source of this T cell receptor beta chain is a study of radiotherapy plus CTLA-4 blockade in lung cancer. The CDR3 has 14 amino acids. Germline CDR1 MDHEN, CDR2 SYDVKM. Trimming stripped 6 bases from V and 2 bases from J, with 13 bases between. Repertoires were generated with immunoSEQ multiplex PCR, while TCRdb's copy carries only in-frame clones and drops some. This repertoire shows about 41,000 clones, approximately 79% found once; its top ten account for 8.3%. Here the sequenced sample was peripheral blood, taken from a patient treated with radiotherapy plus ipilimumab. This TCR came from a human donor with non-small cell lung cancer who had stable disease on radiotherapy plus ipilimumab. The V gene is TRBV28, the J gene TRBJ1-1, with D possibly matching TRBD1 (6 bases). The DNA for the CDR3 is TGTGCCAGCAGCGAACAGGGACGTAACACTGAAGCTTTCTTT. Translation gives CASSEQGRNTEAFF. Looking up the rest from reference TRBV28 and TRBJ1-1 gives the full variable domain: DVKVTQSSRYLVKRTGEKVFLECVQDMDHENMFWYRQDPGLGLRLIYFSYDVKMKEKGDIPEGYSVSREKKERFSLILESASTNQTSMYLCASSEQGRNTEAFFGQGTRLTVV.